The 26 T cell receptor beta chains presented below share a single source sample, sequenced in a study of response to subunit inactivated influenza vaccine. TCRdb reanalysed the RT-PCR reads using MiXCR and keeps one entry per CDR3 protein. The sample holds about 520,000 distinct CDR3 sequences, roughly 7.9% seen once. The sequences come from PBMCs from blood, collected about 24 months after vaccination. All receptors come from a man in his fifties or sixties who received an inactivated influenza vaccine.

This clonotype has ten or more counts. The genes are TRBV20-1 and TRBJ2-3; 10 nucleotides match TRBD2. The germline CDR1 and CDR2 sequences are DFQATT and SNEGSKA (reference sequence). The V and J ends lost 2 bases and 3 bases, in that order; junction bases with no gene match: 5. This CDR3 spans 15 amino acids. The CDR3 DNA reads as TGCAGTGCTAGACTAGCGGGAGTTGTGACAGATACGCAGTATTTT. It codes for CSARLAGVVTDTQYF.

V is TRBV6-2 or TRBV6-3 and J is TRBJ1-1, with 7 bases matching TRBD1. The CDR3 runs to 17 residues. The V and J ends lost 2 bases and 0 bases, in that order; junction bases with no gene match: 9. Germline CDR1 MNHEY, CDR2 SVGEGT. For the CDR3, the DNA is TGTGCCAGCAGTTACCCGACAGGGCGGAAGATGAACACTGAAGCTTTCTTT. Translation gives CASSYPTGRKMNTEAFF.

This clonotype came up many times. The chain recombines TRBV4-3 with TRBJ2-2, with TRBD2 matching over 7 bases. J gave up 3 bases and V 1 base, and 5 bases lay outside the gene matches. Per germline, CDR1 LGHNA and CDR2 YSLEER. CDR3 size: 16 residues. CDR3 nucleotides: TGCGCCAGCAGCCAAGGTCCGGGGGGAGACACCGGGGAGCTGTTTTTT. Encoded protein: CASSQGPGGDTGELFF.

This clonotype was seen only once. The chain is built from TRBV2 and TRBJ2-3; maybe TRBD1 (6 bases). The length of the CDR3 is 15 residues. Trimming cost V 2 bases and J 2 bases, with 11 bases left between them. Germline V gene sequence: CDR1 SNHLY, CDR2 FYNNEI. CDR3 sequence reads: CASSEQGSHTDTQYF. In DNA, the CDR3 is TGTGCCAGCAGTGAACAGGGGTCTCACACAGATACGCAGTATTTT. Variable domain in full (rest from reference TRBV2 and TRBJ2-3): EPEVTQTPSHQVTQMGQEVILRCVPISNHLYFYWYRQILGQKVEFLVSFYNNEISEKSEIFDDQFSVERPDGSNFTLKIRSTKLEDSAMYFCASSEQGSHTDTQYFGPGTRLTVL.

This clonotype was seen many times. This chain connects TRBV10-3 to TRBJ1-4, with 8 bases that match TRBD1. The germline V gene encodes CDR1 ENHRY and CDR2 SYGVKD. This CDR3 contains 14 residues. Trimming removed 7 bases from V and 7 bases from J; junction bases left unmatched: 8. CDR3 bases: TGTGCCATCAAATCTCAGGGGGCCGGTGAAAAACTGTTTTTT. Amino acid sequence: CAIKSQGAGEKLFF.

This clonotype was recorded a few times. The chain is built from TRBV4-3 and TRBJ2-1; D remains ambiguous. The CDR3 runs 13 residues. The ends were cut back, 0 bases at V and 5 bases at J, with 5 bases in the middle. CDR1 is LGHNA and CDR2 is YSLEER in the germline V gene. CDR3 DNA sequence: TGCGCCAGCAGCCAAGATTCAGACAATGAGCAGTTCTTC. This encodes CASSQDSDNEQFF.

The V call is TRBV20-1, the J call TRBJ2-6; D possibly corresponds to TRBD2 (7 bases). Germline V lookup: CDR1 DFQATT, CDR2 SNEGSKA (reference sequence). Trimming left V 2 bases short and J 2 bases short, with 13 bases between. CDR3 size: 16 residues. CDR3 bases: TGCAGTGCTAGAAAGGGGGGGAGCGCTGGGGCCAACGTCCTGACTTTC. It is translated as CSARKGGSAGANVLTF.

The V call is TRBV6-5, the J call TRBJ2-7, with a tentative D call TRBD2 (6 bases). The CDR3 is 14 amino acids. Germline CDR1 and CDR2: MNHEY and SVGAGI. Trimming took off 0 bases at V and 8 bases at J, with 14 bases between the two ends. The CDR3 reads CASSYSGRFLQQYF. The CDR3 nucleotides are TGTGCCAGCAGTTACTCCGGGAGATTCTTGCAGCAGTACTTC.

This clonotype was seen more than once but under ten times. This chain connects TRBV6-5 to TRBJ1-1, with D unclear. The CDR3 consists of 19 residues. Germline lookup yields CDR1 MNHEY and CDR2 SVGAGI. V was shortened by 0 bases and J by 0 bases, with 20 bases between the two germline ends. The CDR3 sequence is CASSYSILSRRLLNTEAFF. The CDR3 nucleotides are TGTGCCAGCAGTTACTCGATTCTTTCCCGACGGCTACTGAACACTGAAGCTTTCTTT.

There are many counts of this clonotype. This chain uses TRBV5-1 with TRBJ2-3, with D uncertain. Trimming took 1 base from V and 0 from J, leaving 9 bases between them. The CDR3 extends over 15 amino acids. Germline V gene sequence: CDR1 SGHRS, CDR2 YFSETQ. CDR3 amino acids: CASSLSSPSTDTQYF. Here the CDR3 DNA reads TGCGCCAGCAGCTTGTCCAGCCCTAGCACAGATACGCAGTATTTT. The full variable domain, completed using reference TRBV5-1 and TRBJ2-3, is KAGVTQTPRYLIKTRGQQVTLSCSPISGHRSVSWYQQTPGQGLQFLFEYFSETQRNKGNFPGRFSGRQFSNSRSEMNVSTLELGDSALYLCASSLSSPSTDTQYFGPGTRLTVL.

The sample holds a few counts of this clonotype. The V gene is TRBV28, the J gene TRBJ2-4; D is unresolved. The CDR3 is 13 residues long. Trimming stripped 6 bases from V and 8 bases from J, with 14 bases between. Germline-derived CDR1 and CDR2 are MDHEN and SYDVKM. CDR3 loop: CASRVSGPDIQYF. Written as DNA, the CDR3 is TGTGCCAGCAGAGTAAGTGGGCCGGACATTCAGTACTTC.

This rearrangement joins TRBV11-1 to TRBJ2-6; D is unresolved. The CDR3 is 14 amino acids. The V gene lost 9 bases and the J gene lost 7 bases, with 16 bases spanning the gap. Per the germline V gene, CDR1 is SGHAT and CDR2 is FQDESV (reference sequence). CDR3 bases: TGTGCCAGGCAAACAGAACTACCCGCCAACGTCCTGACTTTC. The encoded protein is CARQTELPANVLTF.

The J gene is TRBJ2-7, the V gene TRBV3-1, with 8 bases that match TRBD2. With V trimmed by 3 bases and J by 8 bases, 12 bases remained unmatched. Germline V gene data show CDR1 as LGHDT and CDR2 as YNNKEL (reference sequence). The CDR3 is 15 residues long. The DNA of the CDR3 is TGTGCCAGCAGCCATGAGGGGACTAGGGGACAACAGCAGTACTTC. It is translated as CASSHEGTRGQQQYF.

This clonotype has ten or more counts. The chain couples TRBV7-6 to TRBJ2-2; D perhaps matches TRBD2 (5 bases). V was pared by 5 bases and J by 5 bases, with 12 bases between. The CDR3 runs to 14 residues. Germline-derived CDR1 and CDR2 are SGHVS and FNYEAQ. The CDR3 loop is CASSPWTGTGELFF. In DNA, the CDR3 is TGTGCCAGCAGCCCCTGGACGGGGACCGGGGAGCTGTTTTTT.

To note about this clonotype: A junction boundary mismatches the germline segment, possibly from a read error. The chain employs TRBV7-2 and TRBJ2-2, with TRBD1 identical over 8 bases. CDR3 length equals 14 residues. In germline, CDR1 is SGHTA, CDR2 FQGNSA. CDR3: CARSPRTGNGELFF. The CDR3, as DNA: TGTGCCCGCAGCCCCCGGACAGGGAACGGGGAGCTGTTTTTT.

This clonotype was counted a few times. This chain joins TRBV3-1 and TRBJ2-5; TRBD1 might be the D (6 bases). V shed 4 bases and J shed 7 bases, with 19 bases lying between them. The CDR3 length is 15 residues. CDR1 LGHDT and CDR2 YNNKEL come from the germline V gene (reference sequence). CDR3 protein: CASSLTTGSARTQYF. The DNA for the CDR3 is TGTGCCAGCAGCCTGACGACAGGCTCTGCCCGGACCCAGTACTTC.

This clonotype came up a few times. The chain recombines TRBV6-6 with TRBJ1-4; D remains ambiguous. The CDR3 contains 13 residues. V gave up 2 bases and J gave up 4 bases, with 5 bases separating them. Germline-derived CDR1 and CDR2 are MNHNY and SVGAGI (reference sequence). Here the CDR3 reads CASSYDGNEKLFF. In DNA form, the CDR3 reads TGTGCCAGCAGTTACGACGGTAATGAAAAACTGTTTTTT.

The rearrangement uses TRBV20-1 and TRBJ2-3, with 10 bases fitting TRBD2. V gave up 6 bases and J gave up 0 bases; unmatched junction bases: 3. The CDR3 spans 14 residues. Germline assignment: CDR1 DFQATT and CDR2 SNEGSKA (reference sequence). CDR3: CSAKAGGSTDTQYF. The CDR3 region has the DNA TGCAGTGCCAAAGCGGGAGGGAGCACAGATACGCAGTATTTT.

The genes are TRBV3-1 and TRBJ2-1; 11 nucleotides line up with TRBD2. CDR3 size: 15 residues. V shed 1 base and J 7 bases; nucleotides not matched to a gene: 3. From germline, CDR1 is LGHDT and CDR2 YNNKEL (reference sequence). The CDR3 DNA follows: TGTGCCAGCAGCCAAGCTACTAGCGGGGGTAATGAGCAGTTCTTC. Translation: CASSQATSGGNEQFF.

This clonotype was counted a few times. This sequence joins TRBV20-1 and TRBJ2-7; 7 bases line up with TRBD1. The V and J ends lost 6 bases and 2 bases, in that order; junction bases with no gene match: 4. CDR1 DFQATT and CDR2 SNEGSKA come from the germline V gene (reference sequence). The CDR3 sequence is 12 residues long. CDR3: CSAWDSTYEQYF. Here the CDR3 DNA reads TGCAGTGCATGGGACAGCACCTACGAGCAGTACTTC.

Only a few counts were recorded for this clonotype. The chain recombines TRBV11-2 with TRBJ2-1, with D perhaps TRBD2 (6 bases). This CDR3 region has 17 residues. The V end was cut by 0 bases, the J end by 0 bases, with 12 bases between. Germline V gene sequence: CDR1 SGHAT, CDR2 FQNNGV. CDR3 sequence (DNA): TGTGCCAGCAGCTTAGATCGGGTCGGGAGCTCCTACAATGAGCAGTTCTTC. Translating it yields CASSLDRVGSSYNEQFF.

The rearrangement links TRBV20-1 to TRBJ2-7; weak D call: TRBD2 (6 bases). The CDR3 sequence is 13 residues long. Trimming shortened V by 3 bases and J by 3 bases, and 12 bases separated the two germline ends. Germline CDR1 DFQATT, CDR2 SNEGSKA (reference sequence). In DNA form, the CDR3 reads TGCAGTGCTAGTGAGCGGGCAAACTACGAGCAGTACTTC. Amino acids: CSASERANYEQYF.

This clonotype has ten or more counts. V and J are TRBV28 and TRBJ2-7, with a possible D match to TRBD1 (5 bases). This CDR3 is built from 13 residues. Germline CDR1 MDHEN, CDR2 SYDVKM. Trimming took off 6 bases at V and 7 bases at J, with 16 bases between the two ends. The CDR3 protein is CASSKQVAGEQYF. The CDR3 DNA sequence: TGTGCCAGCAGCAAACAGGTCGCCGGGGAGCAGTACTTC. The entire variable domain, with the rest obtained from reference TRBV28 and TRBJ2-7, is as follows: DVKVTQSSRYLVKRTGEKVFLECVQDMDHENMFWYRQDPGLGLRLIYFSYDVKMKEKGDIPEGYSVSREKKERFSLILESASTNQTSMYLCASSKQVAGEQYFGPGTRLTVT.

This clonotype was seen ten or more times. This rearrangement joins TRBV6-5 to TRBJ2-1; 7 nucleotides line up with TRBD2. CDR1 is MNHEY, CDR2 SVGAGI, per germline. Unmatched junction bases numbered 5, after V lost 0 bases and J lost 0 bases. The CDR3 extends over 17 amino acids. CDR3 sequence: CASSYSALAVSYNEQFF. The CDR3, as DNA: TGTGCCAGCAGTTACTCGGCTCTAGCGGTCTCCTACAATGAGCAGTTCTTC.

The J gene is TRBJ1-5, the V gene TRBV12-3 or TRBV12-4; D gene ambiguous. The CDR3 is 15 residues long. V was clipped by 2 bases and J by 2 bases, with 10 bases between them. In nucleotides, the CDR3 is TGTGCCAGCAGTTTACGAGGGTACGGCAATCAGCCCCAGCATTTT. Amino acid sequence: CASSLRGYGNQPQHF.

In this sample, this clonotype turned up a few times. This sequence joins TRBV20-1 and TRBJ2-5; the match to TRBD2 covers 7 bases. The CDR3 loop spans 12 amino acids. With 6 bases clipped from V and 4 bases from J, the junction kept 5 bases outside the gene matches. The germline V gene has CDR1 DFQATT and CDR2 SNEGSKA (reference sequence). Here the CDR3 reads CSAHSGGETQYF. In nucleotides, the CDR3 is TGCAGTGCCCATTCGGGGGGAGAGACCCAGTACTTC.